Listed below are T cell receptor beta chains from one sample, sequenced in a study of T cell repertoires in cytomegalovirus infection. Each CDR3 protein gets one entry after TCRdb re-called the reads with MiXCR. The sample includes 400,000 or so distinct CDR3 sequences, 15% to 20% of them seen just once. Source material: PBMCs. The receptors stem from a human donor in good health (CMV status not recorded). Some clones in this sample may be carry-over from other donors' samples. Both conserved end residues are part of each CDR3. Each record gives: J gene, V gene, clone size, D gene, CDR3 length, CDR3 protein, CDR3 DNA. D genes are given only for firm matches. Clone size is given for some rows only: seen once, a few or many times, or a class if the clone is expanded.

>TRBJ2-2|TRBV20-1|NA|TRBD2|18
CSAVVAGGPISNTGELFF
TGCAGTGCTGTGGTAGCGGGGGGGCCGATTAGTAACACCGGGGAGCTGTTTTTT
>TRBJ2-6|TRBV9|few|NA|17
CASSAGTGYSGANVLTF
TGTGCCAGCAGCGCAGGTACAGGGTACTCTGGGGCCAACGTCCTGACTTTC
>TRBJ2-1|TRBV12-3/TRBV12-4|many|TRBD2|17
CASSLRRLAAAWDEQFF
TGTGCCAGCAGTCTGAGACGACTAGCGGCGGCGTGGGATGAGCAGTTCTTC
>TRBJ1-5|TRBV6-1|many|NA|15
CASSDRLGSGQPQHF
TGTGCCAGCAGTGATCGTTTGGGTAGCGGCCAGCCCCAGCATTTT
>TRBJ1-1|TRBV10-3|many|NA|12
CAISAGGTEAFF
TGTGCCATCAGTGCGGGCGGCACTGAAGCTTTCTTT
>TRBJ2-4|TRBV5-8|few|NA|14
CASSLDLEINIQYF
TGTGCCAGCAGCTTGGATCTGGAAATAAACATTCAGTACTTC
>TRBJ2-1|TRBV6-1|many|NA|13
CATLYPSGNEQFF
TGTGCCACGCTCTACCCCAGCGGCAATGAGCAGTTCTTC
>TRBJ1-2|TRBV6-6|many|TRBD1|13
CASSYTGGGGYTF
TGTGCCAGCAGTTACACAGGGGGCGGTGGCTACACCTTC
>TRBJ2-3|TRBV20-1|NA|TRBD2|16
CSAVRAGGPYTDTQYF
TGCAGTGCCGTCCGGGCGGGAGGGCCCTACACAGATACGCAGTATTTT
>TRBJ1-1|TRBV19|NA|NA|13
CASSKILNTEAFF
TGTGCCAGTAGCAAGATTCTCAACACTGAAGCTTTCTTT